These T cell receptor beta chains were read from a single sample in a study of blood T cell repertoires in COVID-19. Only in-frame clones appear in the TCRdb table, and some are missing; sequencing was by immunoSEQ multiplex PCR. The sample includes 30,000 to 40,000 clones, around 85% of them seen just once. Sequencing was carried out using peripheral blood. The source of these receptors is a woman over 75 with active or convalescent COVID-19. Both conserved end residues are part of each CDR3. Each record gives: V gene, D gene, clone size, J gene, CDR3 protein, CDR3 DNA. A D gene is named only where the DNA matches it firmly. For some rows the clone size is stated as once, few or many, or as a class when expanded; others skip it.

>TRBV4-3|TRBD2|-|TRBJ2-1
CASSRGLAVNEQFF
TGCGCCAGCAGCCGTGGACTAGCGGTCAATGAGCAGTTCTTC
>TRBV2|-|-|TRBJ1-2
CASRVREDGYTF
TGTGCCAGCAGGGTGCGGGAAGATGGCTACACCTTC
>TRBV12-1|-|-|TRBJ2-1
CASSPYLLAELYNEQFF
TGTGCCAGCAGCCCTTACTTACTAGCGGAGCTCTACAATGAGCAGTTCTTC
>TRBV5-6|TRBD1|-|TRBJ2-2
CASSLRTGLNTGELFF
TGTGCCAGCAGCTTAAGGACAGGCCTGAACACCGGGGAGCTGTTTTTT
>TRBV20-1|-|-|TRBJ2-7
CSAIDFFEQYF
TGCAGTGCTATTGACTTTTTTGAGCAGTACTTC
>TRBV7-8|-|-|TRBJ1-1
CASSPRQGIGTEAFF
TGTGCCAGCAGCCCTAGGCAGGGGATCGGCACTGAAGCTTTCTTT
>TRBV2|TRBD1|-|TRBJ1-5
CASRSSDRGNQPQHF
TGTGCCAGCAGATCATCGGACAGGGGCAATCAGCCCCAGCATTTT
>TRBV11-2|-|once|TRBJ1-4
CASSPNRGSGEKLFF
TGTGCCAGCAGCCCAAATCGGGGTTCGGGTGAAAAACTGTTTTTT
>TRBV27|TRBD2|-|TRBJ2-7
CASSSGLAGGEQYF
TGTGCCAGCAGTTCGGGACTAGCGGGAGGCGAGCAGTACTTC
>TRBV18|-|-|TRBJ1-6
CASSPLQGNNSPLHF
TGTGCCAGCTCACCACTTCAGGGAAATAATTCACCCCTCCACTTT
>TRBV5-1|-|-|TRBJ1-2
CASSLPGEGYTF
TGCGCCAGCAGCTTGCCAGGGGAGGGCTACACCTTC
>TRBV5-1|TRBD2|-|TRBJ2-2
CASSLGTSGDTGELFF
TGCGCCAGCAGCTTAGGGACTAGCGGGGACACCGGGGAGCTGTTTTTT
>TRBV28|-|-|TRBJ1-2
CASREGLGTWGYTF
TGTGCCAGCAGGGAGGGGTTGGGGACTTGGGGCTACACCTTC
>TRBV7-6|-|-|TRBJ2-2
CASSVNPDGGGVTGELFF
TGTGCCAGCAGCGTAAACCCCGATGGGGGGGGCGTGACCGGGGAGCTGTTTTTT
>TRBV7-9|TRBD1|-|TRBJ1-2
CASSPQGAYGYTF
TGTGCCAGCAGCCCCCAGGGGGCCTATGGCTACACCTTC
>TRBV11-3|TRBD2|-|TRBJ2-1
CASSSAGQSFINEQFF
TGTGCCAGCAGCTCAGCGGGGCAGTCATTCATCAATGAGCAGTTCTTC
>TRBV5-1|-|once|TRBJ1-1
CASSSTNRPNSGAEAFF
TGCGCCAGCAGCTCCACAAATCGCCCAAATTCAGGGGCTGAAGCTTTCTTT
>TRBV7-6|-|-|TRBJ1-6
CASGTQGVRNSPLHF
TGTGCCAGCGGTACACAGGGCGTTCGTAATTCACCCCTCCACTTT
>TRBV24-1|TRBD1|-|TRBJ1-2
CATSDSRTGERYGYTF
TGTGCCACCAGTGATTCTAGGACAGGGGAGAGGTATGGCTACACCTTC
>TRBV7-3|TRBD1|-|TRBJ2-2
CASSLNRDRNTGELFF
TGTGCCAGCAGCTTAAATAGGGACAGAAACACCGGGGAGCTGTTTTTT
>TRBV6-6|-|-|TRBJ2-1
CASSSLVTRAGEQFF
TGTGCCAGCAGTTCACTAGTAACCCGGGCCGGTGAGCAGTTCTTC
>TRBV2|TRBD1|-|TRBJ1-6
CASSRDSSTNSPLHF
TGTGCCAGCAGCCGGGACAGTTCGACTAATTCACCCCTCCACTTT
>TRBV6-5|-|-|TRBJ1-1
CASTGGGANTEAFF
TGTGCCAGCACCGGTGGCGGGGCGAACACTGAAGCTTTCTTT
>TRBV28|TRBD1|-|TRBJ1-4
CASNRDRGGKLFF
TGTGCCAGCAACCGGGACAGGGGAGGAAAACTGTTTTTT
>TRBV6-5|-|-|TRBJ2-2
CASKDRANTGELFF
TGTGCCAGCAAGGACAGAGCGAACACCGGGGAGCTGTTTTTT
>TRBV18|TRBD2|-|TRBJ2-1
CASSPRGSGGAYNEQFF
TGTGCCAGCTCACCCCGAGGTAGCGGGGGGGCCTACAATGAGCAGTTCTTC
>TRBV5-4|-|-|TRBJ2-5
CASSPTEYQETQYF
TGTGCCAGCAGCCCCACAGAGTACCAAGAGACCCAGTACTTC
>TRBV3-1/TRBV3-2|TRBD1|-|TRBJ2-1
CASRKWTGGGEQFF
TGTGCCAGCAGGAAGTGGACAGGGGGCGGGGAACAGTTCTTC
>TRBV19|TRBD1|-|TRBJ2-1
CASSIGTGWFEQFF
TGTGCCAGTAGTATCGGGACAGGGTGGTTCGAGCAGTTCTTC
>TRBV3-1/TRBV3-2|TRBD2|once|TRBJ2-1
CASSHEVGLAGYNEQFF
TGTGCCAGCAGCCATGAGGTTGGGCTAGCGGGCTACAATGAGCAGTTCTTC
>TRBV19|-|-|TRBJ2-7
CASSIRAGVYEQYF
TGTGCCAGTAGTATCCGGGCAGGGGTCTACGAGCAGTACTTC
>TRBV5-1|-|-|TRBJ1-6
CASSLAGSYNSPLHF
TGCGCCAGCAGCTTGGCGGGATCCTATAATTCACCCCTCCACTTT
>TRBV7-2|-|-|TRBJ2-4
CASSPTMTPSIQYF
TGTGCCAGCAGCCCGACGATGACCCCTAGCATTCAGTACTTC
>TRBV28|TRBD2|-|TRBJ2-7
CASSPTGLAGGPREEQYF
TGTGCCAGCAGTCCAACGGGTCTAGCGGGAGGGCCTCGGGAGGAGCAGTACTTC
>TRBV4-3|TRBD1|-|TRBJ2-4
CASSQMGQGRNIQYF
TGCGCCAGCAGCCAAATGGGACAGGGCAGAAACATTCAGTACTTC
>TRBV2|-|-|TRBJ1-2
CASSEAWQGGGYTF
TGTGCCAGCAGTGAAGCGTGGCAGGGTGGCGGCTACACCTTC
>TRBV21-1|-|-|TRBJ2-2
CASRPRGGNTGELFF
TGTGCCAGCCGCCCCCGGGGGGGAAACACCGGGGAGCTGTTTTTT
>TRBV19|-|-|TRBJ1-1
CATTGNGWTEAFF
TGTGCCACAACCGGGAACGGGTGGACTGAAGCTTTCTTT
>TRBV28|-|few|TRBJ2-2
CATFLPGNTGELFF
TGTGCCACCTTCCTCCCGGGGAACACCGGGGAGCTGTTTTTT
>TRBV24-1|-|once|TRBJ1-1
CATSDSRSKMNTEAFF
TGTGCCACCAGTGATTCTCGGTCGAAAATGAACACTGAAGCTTTCTTT
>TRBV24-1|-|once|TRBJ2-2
CATMGGTGELFF
TGTGCCACCATGGGGGGCACCGGGGAGCTGTTTTTT
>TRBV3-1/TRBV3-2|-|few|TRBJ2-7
CASSQVGLSYEQYF
TGTGCCAGCAGCCAAGTAGGACTAAGTTACGAGCAGTACTTC
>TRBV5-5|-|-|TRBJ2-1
CASSMDIHNEQFF
TGTGCCAGCAGCATGGACATCCACAATGAGCAGTTCTTC
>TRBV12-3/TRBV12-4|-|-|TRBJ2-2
CASSGNGELFF
TGTGCCAGCAGCGGTAACGGGGAGCTGTTTTTT
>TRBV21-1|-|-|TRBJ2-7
CASSRPGGDRGLAGSYEQYF
TGTGCCAGCAGCCGACCAGGGGGGGACCGGGGACTAGCGGGCTCCTACGAGCAGTACTTC
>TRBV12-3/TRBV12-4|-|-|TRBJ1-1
CASSPPGNTEAFF
TGTGCCAGCAGTCCCCCCGGGAACACTGAAGCTTTCTTT
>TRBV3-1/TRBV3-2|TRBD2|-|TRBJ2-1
CASSPGTSGSNEQFF
TGTGCCAGCAGCCCGGGGACTAGCGGGAGCAATGAGCAGTTCTTC
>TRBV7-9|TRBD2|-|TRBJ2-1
CASSLALAGGTYNEQFF
TGTGCCAGCAGCTTAGCCTTAGCGGGAGGAACCTACAATGAGCAGTTCTTC
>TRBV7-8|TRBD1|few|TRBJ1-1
CASKPSDRGPEAFF
TGTGCCAGCAAACCATCGGACAGGGGTCCTGAAGCTTTCTTT
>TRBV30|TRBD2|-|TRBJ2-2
CAWSTGGTGELFF
TGTGCCTGGAGTACGGGGGGCACCGGGGAGCTGTTTTTT
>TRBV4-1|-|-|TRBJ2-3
CASSQTLAEPPDTQYF
TGCGCCAGCAGCCAAACCTTAGCGGAGCCCCCAGATACGCAGTATTTT
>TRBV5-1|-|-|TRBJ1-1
CASSSSMNTEAFF
TGCGCCAGCAGCTCCTCTATGAACACTGAAGCTTTCTTT